This T cell receptor beta chain was sequenced in a study of cytomegalovirus exposure and HLA in healthy donors. Trimming at V came to 6 bases and at J to 4 bases, leaving 6 bases not matched to a gene. CDR1 LNHDA and CDR2 SQIVND come from the germline V gene (reference sequence). This CDR3 region has 14 residues. With respect to this clone: Its target is not known.

The data were produced by immunoSEQ multiplex PCR, yet TCRdb's version contains in-frame clones alone and is incomplete. This table has about 82,000 clones, 85% to 95% appearing once. Study findings and constraints: Reports indicated that the classifier achieved high specificity and sensitivity in diagnosing cytomegalovirus status. Subsequent analysis revealed that first-cohort TCR clusters tended to co-occur in the 110 or so validation repertoires.

This chain uses TRBV19 with TRBJ2-5; 9 positions match TRBD2. The sample consisted of PBMCs. The receptor was isolated from a woman between 18 and 29 years old in good health and CMV-seronegative. CDR3 in amino acids: CASSPLAGLETQYF. CDR3 DNA: TGTGCCAGTAGCCCCCTAGCGGGGTTAGAGACCCAGTACTTC. Full variable domain (missing parts from reference TRBV19 and TRBJ2-5): DGGITQSPKYLFRKEGQNVTLSCEQNLNHDAMYWYRQDPGQGLRLIYYSQIVNDFQKGDIAEGYSVSREKKESFPLTVTSAQKNPTAFYLCASSPLAGLETQYFGPGTRLLVL.